The 15 T cell receptor beta chains presented below share a single source sample, sequenced in a study of tumor and adjacent non-tumor tissue in lung cancer. This sample's RNA came from whole unsorted tissue. More than 3 cm separated this lung sample from the edge of the tumor. A modified ARM-PCR protocol with three rounds of nested PCR amplified TCRbeta. TCRdb reprocessed the multiplex PCR reads via MiXCR and lists one record per CDR3 protein. The data contain some 73,000 distinct CDR3 sequences, 80% to 90% of them seen just once; the ten biggest clones take up less than 60%. The sequenced sample consisted of distant non-tumor lung tissue. The receptors were sampled from a man between 60 and 75 years old with non-small cell lung cancer.

V gene TRBV6-5 combines with J gene TRBJ2-5; D possibly matches TRBD1 or TRBD2 (6 bases each). This CDR3 is built from 14 residues. Trimming took off 9 bases at V and 1 base at J, with 15 bases between the two ends. Per the germline V gene, CDR1 is MNHEY and CDR2 is SVGAGI. The CDR3 nucleotides are TGTGCCAGTAGGAGGGACAAAGTCCAAGAGACCCAGTACTTC. Translated: CASRRDKVQETQYF.

As to this clonotype: At one end, the junction sequence differs from germline, possibly due to a read error. The V gene is TRBV20-1, the J gene TRBJ2-1, with TRBD2 matching over 16 bases. The CDR3 runs to 15 residues. Germline CDR1 reads DFQATT; CDR2 reads SNEGSKA (reference sequence). The DNA of the CDR3 is TGCAGTGCCCAGGGACTAGCGGGAGGGAACAATGAACAGATCTTC. Translation gives CSAQGLAGGNNEQIF.

In this sample, this clonotype turned up a few times. A read error may explain this, as a much larger clone is one base away. The rearrangement links TRBV4-2 to TRBJ2-5, with 10 bases lining up with TRBD2. Germline V gene data show CDR1 as LGHNA and CDR2 as YNFKEQ. The CDR3 loop spans 15 amino acids. The CDR3 protein is CVSGGGNRVGKAQYF. The CDR3 bases are TGTGTCAGCGGGGGGGGGAACAGGGTGGGTAAGGCCCAGTACTTC.

This clonotype was seen only a few times. Its ends do not fully match the called genes, so a read error is possible. This chain joins TRBV28 and TRBJ2-5, with D unresolved. Per germline, CDR1 MDHEN and CDR2 SYDVKM. This CDR3 region has 12 residues. CDR3: CASSLSQETQYF. The DNA for the CDR3 is TGTGCCAGCAGCCTGTCCCAAGAGACCCAATACTTC.

This clonotype has just a few counts. The junction differs from germline at one of its ends, possibly a read error. The V call is TRBV11-3, the J call TRBJ2-3; either TRBD1 or TRBD2 may supply D (6 bases each). This CDR3 comprises 15 residues. CDR1 is SGHNT and CDR2 is YENEEA in the germline V gene. The DNA for the CDR3 is TGTGCTAGCAGTTTCGTGAGGGGGGCGAGTGATACGCAGTATTTT. Translation: CASSFVRGASDTQYF.

Note on this clonotype: One junction end disagrees with the germline gene, perhaps due to a read error. This chain links TRBV20-1 with TRBJ2-1, with D perhaps matching TRBD1 (9 bases). Germline CDR1 reads DFQATT; CDR2 reads SNEGSKA (reference sequence). This CDR3 is 14 amino acids long. This CDR3 is CSDIVRGGQGEHFF. The CDR3 DNA sequence: TGCAGTGATATAGTTCGGGGGGGACAGGGTGAGCATTTCTTC.

Comments on this clonotype: The junction shows a germline mismatch at one end, possibly a read error. The rearrangement joins TRBV29-1 to TRBJ2-5, with a weak D call TRBD1 (5 bases). The CDR3 length is 14 residues. Germline CDR1 SQVTM, CDR2 ANQGSEA. The DNA of the CDR3 is TGCAGTGTTGTCCCACTGACAGTTGCGTGGACCCAGTACTTC. This codes for CSVVPLTVAWTQYF.

Points on this clonotype: At one end, the junction sequence differs from germline, possibly due to a read error. The chain links TRBV7-9 to TRBJ1-6; TRBD1 aligns across 11 bases. The V gene's germline CDR1 is SEHNR and CDR2 FQNEAQ (reference sequence). The CDR3 totals 19 residues. The DNA for the CDR3 is TGTGCCAGCAGCTTAGCCCTTCGCCATGGACAGGGGGCATATTCACGCCTCCACTTT. Its protein product is CASSLALRHGQGAYSRLHF. Using reference TRBV7-9 and TRBJ1-6 for the parts outside the CDR3, the full variable domain is DTGVSQNPRHKITKRGQNVTFRCDPISEHNRLYWYRQTLGQGPEFLTYFQNEAQLEKSRLLSDRFSAERPKGSFSTLEIQRTEQGDSAMYLCASSLALRHGQGAYSRLHFGNGTRLTVT.

Concerning this clonotype: Because the CDR3 is missing its conserved closing phenylalanine or tryptophan, this is likely a read error. V and J are TRBV11-2 and TRBJ1-1; no clear D gene. V lost 11 bases and J lost 5, with 21 bases in between. Germline V gene lookup returns CDR1 SGHAT and CDR2 FQNNGV. This CDR3 contains 14 residues. The CDR3 bases are TGTGCCCGCATCTCGCACGGACGGCAAACTGAAGCTTTCCTT. It translates to CARISHGRQTEAFL.

In this sample, this clonotype turned up a few times. V gene TRBV20-1 combines with J gene TRBJ2-2; D unclear. The CDR3 totals 12 residues. V was shortened by 5 bases and J by 13 bases, with 17 bases between the two germline ends. Per germline, CDR1 DFQATT and CDR2 SNEGSKA (reference sequence). The CDR3 is CSAPTLTWVLFF. As DNA, the CDR3 is TGCAGTGCTCCTACCCTCACCTGGGTGCTGTTTTTT.

This clonotype came up many times. The chain couples TRBV5-5 to TRBJ2-7; tentative D call: TRBD1 (5 bases). This CDR3 has 17 amino acids. V was pared by 3 bases and J by 4 bases, with 23 bases between. The germline V gene has CDR1 SGHKS and CDR2 YYEKEE (reference sequence). The CDR3 nucleotides read TGTGCCAGCAGCTGGAACCTGATAGGGGCGGCCACATACGAGCAGTACTTC. Residues: CASSWNLIGAATYEQYF.

Points on this clonotype: This likely comes from a read error, as the CDR3 has no conserved phenylalanine or tryptophan at its end. Because the CDR3's place on the DNA is in doubt, the DNA is left out and the CDR3 is given as listed by TCRdb. CDR3 sequence: CASSPDSEGQIQHL. V is TRBV4-1 and J is TRBJ2-5; no check of the table's D call, TRBD2, against the DNA was made. CDR1 is MGHRA and CDR2 is YSYEKL in the germline V gene. The CDR3 has 14 amino acids, counting both end residues.

Points on this clonotype: A much more abundant neighbour one base away suggests this may be a read error. The chain has TRBV5-4 and TRBJ2-3; perhaps D is TRBD1 or TRBD2 (6 bases each). Germline lookup yields CDR1 SGHNT and CDR2 YYREEE (reference sequence). CDR3 length: 14 residues. CDR3 in amino acids: CASSLGGPTDKQYF. DNA of the CDR3: TGTGCCAGCAGCCTGGGGGGCCCCACAGATAAGCAGTATTTT.

This clonotype was seen only once. The junction shows a germline mismatch at one end, possibly a read error. V gene TRBV11-2 combines with J gene TRBJ1-4, with 9 positions matching TRBD1. This CDR3 has 16 amino acids. Germline V gene lookup returns CDR1 SGHAT and CDR2 FQNNGV. The CDR3 loop is CASSQGQGFYCEKLLF. DNA for the CDR3: TGTGCCAGCAGCCAGGGACAGGGTTTTTATTGTGAAAAACTGCTTTTT.

On this clonotype itself: Since the CDR3 does not end with the conserved phenylalanine or tryptophan, this likely comes from a read error. The chain is built from TRBV20-1 and TRBJ1-3, with D unclear. This CDR3 spans 15 amino acids. From germline, CDR1 is DFQATT and CDR2 SNEGSKA (reference sequence). This CDR3 reads CSGRDRLSPGNTIYS. The CDR3 DNA reads as TGCAGTGGTAGAGATCGATTGAGTCCGGGAAACACCATATATTCT.